Below, one T cell receptor beta chain is given with its context. The sequenced target, TCR beta, came from blood CD8+ and CD4+ T cells. Through negative isolation, CD4+ and CD8+ T cells were obtained, while TEMRA cells were enriched using FACS. Reverse transcription used about 0.45 to 1 ug RNA and random hexamers. TCRdb independently ran MiXCR on the immunoSEQ multiplex PCR reads; one entry per CDR3 protein. The sample holds 150,000 to 200,000 distinct CDR3 sequences, 90% to 95% seen once. This entry comes from a study of CD8 T cells in Susac syndrome. The germline V gene encodes CDR1 LGHDT and CDR2 YNNKEL (reference sequence). This CDR3 is built from 15 residues. Trimming pared 1 base from V and 5 bases from J, leaving 14 bases between.

The sequence derives from a human donor with multiple sclerosis. This sequence joins TRBV3-1 and TRBJ1-1; D gene uncertain. Sequencing was carried out using CD8+ T cells from PBMCs. In DNA, the CDR3 is TGTGCCAGCAGCCAAGTTGTCCAGCTAGGTACTGAAGCTTTCTTT. The encoded protein is CASSQVVQLGTEAFF.